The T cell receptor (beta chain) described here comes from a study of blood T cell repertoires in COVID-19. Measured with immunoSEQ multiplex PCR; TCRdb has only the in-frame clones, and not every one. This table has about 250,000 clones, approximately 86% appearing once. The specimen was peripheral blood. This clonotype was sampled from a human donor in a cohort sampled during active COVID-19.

DNA of the CDR3: TGTGCCAGCAGCCTCGGAGGGGAAAAACTGTTTTTT. It is translated as CASSLGGEKLFF. The V gene is TRBV3-1 (or the pseudogene TRBV3-2), the J gene TRBJ1-4; D is unclear. V was clipped by 4 bases and J by 8 bases, with 8 bases between them. Germline loops: CDR1 LGHDT, CDR2 YNNKEL (reference sequence). This CDR3 comprises 12 residues.